These 10 T cell receptor beta chains came from one sample sequenced in a study of blood T cell repertoires in COVID-19. Sequencing was performed with immunoSEQ multiplex PCR; in TCRdb, only in-frame clones are kept and a portion is missing. The profile shows some 300,000 clones, about 87% of them singletons. The sample was peripheral blood. The receptors here all came from a woman between 25 and 40 years old who had recovered from COVID-19.

This clone was seen once. CDR3 DNA: TGTGCCAGCAACCACGGGGGGAGCTCCTACAATGAGCAGTTCTTC. Translating gives CASNHGGSSYNEQFF. The chain carries TRBV13 and TRBJ2-1; TRBD2 matches 7 bases. There are 15 residues in the CDR3. Germline lookup yields CDR1 PRHDT and CDR2 FYEKMQ (reference sequence). The J segment lost 0 bases and the V segment lost 7 bases, leaving 6 bases of the junction unmatched.

The chain carries TRBV4-2 and TRBJ2-4; 11 bases match TRBD1. This CDR3 has 17 residues. V lost 1 base and J lost 6; bases outside the gene matches: 8. Germline CDR1 reads LGHNA; CDR2 reads YNFKEQ. This chain's CDR3 is CASSQAVGTGGGNIQYF. The CDR3 nucleotides are TGTGCCAGCAGCCAAGCCGTCGGGACAGGGGGAGGAAACATTCAGTACTTC.

The chain links TRBV18 to TRBJ2-1; 7 nucleotides agree with TRBD2. This CDR3 contains 15 residues. Germline V gene data show CDR1 as KGHSH and CDR2 as LQKENI. V lost 3 bases, J lost 12 bases, and 14 bases stayed unmatched. For the CDR3, the DNA is TGTGCCAGCTCACCGTTCAGTACTAGCGAAGATGCGCAGTTCTTC. This translates into CASSPFSTSEDAQFF.

In this sample, this clone turned up once. The V call is TRBV19, the J call TRBJ2-7; TRBD2 might be the D (5 bases). CDR1 LNHDA and CDR2 SQIVND come from the germline V gene (reference sequence). V lost 5 bases and J 0 bases, leaving 14 bases between the germline ends. The CDR3 consists of 15 residues. For the CDR3, the DNA is TGTGCCAGTAGTTATACGGGAACCTCCTCCTACGAGCAGTACTTC. Its translation: CASSYTGTSSYEQYF.

This chain uses TRBV19 with TRBJ1-1, with D tentatively TRBD1 (6 bases). Trimming took off 5 bases at V and 0 bases at J, with 22 bases between the two ends. The CDR3 loop spans 18 amino acids. Per the germline V gene, CDR1 is LNHDA and CDR2 is SQIVND (reference sequence). Written as DNA, the CDR3 is TGTGCCAGTAGTTCCTTGCGGGCAGGGGCGAACATGAACACTGAAGCTTTCTTT. This gives the protein CASSSLRAGANMNTEAFF.

The rearrangement joins TRBV7-9 to TRBJ2-6, with a tentative D call TRBD1 (6 bases). Germline V lookup: CDR1 SEHNR, CDR2 FQNEAQ (reference sequence). Trimming stripped 5 bases from V and 2 bases from J, with 19 bases between. The CDR3 totals 18 residues. CDR3 loop: CASSRSRPTGTGANVLTF. CDR3 DNA: TGTGCCAGCAGCCGGTCCCGGCCTACAGGGACTGGGGCCAACGTCCTGACTTTC.

The chain carries TRBV3-1 (or the pseudogene TRBV3-2) and TRBJ2-7, with no clear D. Germline assignment: CDR1 LGHDT and CDR2 YNNKEL (reference sequence). The CDR3 is 13 amino acids. V was pared by 1 base and J by 6 bases, with 10 bases between. The CDR3 nucleotides are TGTGCCAGCAGCCAAGCCATCGTGGCCGAGCAGTACTTC. This codes for CASSQAIVAEQYF.

The J gene is TRBJ2-7, the V gene TRBV10-3; TRBD1 agrees at 8 bases. Losses at the gene ends were 6 bases for V and 1 base for J; bases not matched to a gene: 5. The CDR3 is 14 residues long. Germline V gene sequence: CDR1 ENHRY, CDR2 SYGVKD. CDR3 loop: CAIRVGQGSYEQYF. The CDR3 DNA follows: TGTGCCATCAGGGTAGGACAGGGATCCTACGAGCAGTACTTC.

V gene TRBV6-5 combines with J gene TRBJ1-4; weak D call: TRBD1 (5 bases). This CDR3 has 12 residues. V was trimmed by 7 bases and J by 6 bases, leaving 9 bases between them. Germline lookup yields CDR1 MNHEY and CDR2 SVGAGI. The CDR3 bases are TGTGCCAGCAATGGGGCAGATGAAAAACTGTTTTTT. Its protein is CASNGADEKLFF.

The genes are TRBV7-2 and TRBJ2-1; D might be TRBD1 (6 bases). Trimming left V 5 bases short and J 1 base short, with 12 bases between. CDR1 SGHTA and CDR2 FQGNSA come from the germline V gene. The length of the CDR3 is 15 residues. In DNA, the CDR3 is TGTGCCAGCAGCCCCCGACAGGTTTCCTACAATGAGCAGTTCTTC. Protein product: CASSPRQVSYNEQFF.